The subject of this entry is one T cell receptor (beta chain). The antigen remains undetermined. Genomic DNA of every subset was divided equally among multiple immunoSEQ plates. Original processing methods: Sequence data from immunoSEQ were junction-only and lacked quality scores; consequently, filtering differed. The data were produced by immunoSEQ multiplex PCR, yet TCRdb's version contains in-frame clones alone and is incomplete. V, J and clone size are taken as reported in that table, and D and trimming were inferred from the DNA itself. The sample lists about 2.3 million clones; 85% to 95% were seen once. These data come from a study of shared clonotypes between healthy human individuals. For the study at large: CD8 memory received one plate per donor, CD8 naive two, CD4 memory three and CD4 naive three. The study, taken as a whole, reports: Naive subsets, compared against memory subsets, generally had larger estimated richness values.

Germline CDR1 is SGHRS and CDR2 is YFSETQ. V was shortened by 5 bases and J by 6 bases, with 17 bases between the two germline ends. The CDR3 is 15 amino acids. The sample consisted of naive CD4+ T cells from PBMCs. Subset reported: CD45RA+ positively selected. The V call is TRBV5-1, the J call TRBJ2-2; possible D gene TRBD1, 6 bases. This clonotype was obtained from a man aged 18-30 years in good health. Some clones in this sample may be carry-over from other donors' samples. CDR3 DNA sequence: TGCGCCAGCAGGCCCAACCCCACAGGGCCCGGGGAGCTGTTTTTT. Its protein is CASRPNPTGPGELFF. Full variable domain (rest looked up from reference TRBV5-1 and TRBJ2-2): KAGVTQTPRYLIKTRGQQVTLSCSPISGHRSVSWYQQTPGQGLQFLFEYFSETQRNKGNFPGRFSGRQFSNSRSEMNVSTLELGDSALYLCASRPNPTGPGELFFGEGSRLTVL.